Listed below are T cell receptor beta chains from one sample, sequenced in a study of CD8+CD57+ T cells in acquired aplastic anemia. One entry per CDR3 protein, called by TCRdb with MiXCR from the reads. Found here are over 100,000 distinct CDR3 sequences, 35% to 50% of them singletons; the top ten hold 8% to 9.5%. Sequencing was performed on sorted CD4+, CD8+, or CD8+CD57+ T cells (not recorded which) from PBMCs. The receptors were sampled from a human donor in good health, serving as a control. CDR3s include the opening cysteine and the closing phenylalanine or tryptophan. Each record gives: clone size, V gene, J gene, D gene, CDR3 DNA, CDR3 protein. D genes are given only for firm matches. Some rows mark clone size as missing; the rest say once, few, many or name a class of expanded clone.

size: NA
V: TRBV10-3
J: TRBJ2-1
D: NA
DNA: TGTGCCAGCAGTGGGGACGGATCCTACAATGAGCAGTCCTTC
CDR3: CASSGDGSYNEQSF

size: many
V: TRBV6-5
J: TRBJ2-3
D: NA
DNA: TGTGCCAGCAGCTCTGCAACCCACACAGATACGCAGTATTTT
CDR3: CASSSATHTDTQYF

size: NA
V: TRBV6-1
J: TRBJ1-5
D: TRBD1
DNA: TGTGCCAGCACCCGGGACAGGGATAGCAATCAGCCCCAGCATTTT
CDR3: CASTRDRDSNQPQHF

size: few
V: TRBV3-1
J: TRBJ1-3
D: NA
DNA: TGTGCCAGCAGCCCCGTCGGAGACAGTGAGTCCTCTGGAAACACCATATATTTT
CDR3: CASSPVGDSESSGNTIYF

size: NA
V: TRBV2
J: TRBJ1-2
D: NA
DNA: TGTGCCAGCAGTGACCAGGGTGTTGCCTATGGCTACACCTTC
CDR3: CASSDQGVAYGYTF

size: NA
V: TRBV20-1
J: TRBJ1-6
D: TRBD1
DNA: TGCAGTGCTAGTACGACAGGGGGCTCCTATAATTCACCCCTCCACTTT
CDR3: CSASTTGGSYNSPLHF

size: NA
V: TRBV7-2
J: TRBJ2-7
D: NA
DNA: TGTGCCAGCAGGGGTACAGGGTCGGAGCAGTACTTC
CDR3: CASRGTGSEQYF

size: NA
V: TRBV19
J: TRBJ1-2
D: NA
DNA: TGTGCCAGTAGTATTGCGAGCGGCGGGAACTATGGCTACACCTTC
CDR3: CASSIASGGNYGYTF

size: NA
V: TRBV5-1
J: TRBJ1-1
D: TRBD1
DNA: TGCGCCAGCAGTAGAACCAGGGGGCTCGGCACTGAAGCTTTCTTT
CDR3: CASSRTRGLGTEAFF

size: NA
V: TRBV9
J: TRBJ2-1
D: NA
DNA: TGTGCCTCCGGAGGTGGCTACAATGAGCAGTTCTTC
CDR3: CASGGGYNEQFF

size: once
V: TRBV19
J: TRBJ1-4
D: NA
DNA: TGTGCCAGTAGTACCAGGGATGAAAAACTGTTTTTT
CDR3: CASSTRDEKLFF

size: few
V: TRBV19
J: TRBJ1-5
D: NA
DNA: TGTGCCAGTAGTATTGGTGCACAACAGCCCCAGCATTTT
CDR3: CASSIGAQQPQHF